These T cell receptor beta chains were read from a single sample in a study of T cells in Graves' hyperthyroidism and ophthalmopathy. TCRdb passed the multiplex PCR reads through MiXCR, listing each CDR3 protein once. The repertoire consists of roughly 720,000 distinct CDR3 sequences, with roughly 17% occurring once and the leading ten covering 15% to 19%. The sequenced material came from blood. Every receptor here comes from a man aged 45 to 65 with Graves' hyperthyroidism. The CDR3 runs from the conserved cysteine through the conserved F or W. The D gene is left open where the match is weak. Not every row has a clone size; where given, it reads once, few, many or a size class.

j_gene,v_gene,d_gene,abundance,CDR3aa,CDR3nt
TRBJ2-1,TRBV10-3,.,.,CAISQGLLTYNEQFF,TGTGCCATCAGTCAGGGACTCCTCACTTACAATGAGCAGTTCTTC
TRBJ2-1,TRBV4-2,.,few,CASSPLGSRRGPSSYNEQFF,TGTGCCAGCAGCCCTTTAGGTTCCCGGCGGGGTCCAAGCTCCTACAATGAGCAGTTCTTC
TRBJ2-5,TRBV20-1,TRBD2,once,CSASGGASGREETQYF,TGCAGTGCTAGTGGGGGGGCTAGCGGGAGGGAGGAGACCCAGTACTTC
TRBJ2-6,TRBV19,.,.,CASSIGVPSGANVLTF,TGTGCCAGTAGTATAGGAGTACCCTCTGGGGCCAACGTCCTGACTTTC
TRBJ2-3,TRBV7-8,TRBD2,many,CASSFGLAGVSDTQYF,TGTGCCAGCAGCTTCGGACTAGCGGGAGTTTCAGATACGCAGTATTTT
TRBJ1-1,TRBV6-2/TRBV6-3,.,many,CASSYDEWGFESMNTEAFF,TGTGCCAGCAGTTACGACGAATGGGGCTTCGAATCGATGAACACTGAAGCTTTCTTT
TRBJ2-5,TRBV27,TRBD2,.,CASSLRALAGGGETQYF,TGTGCCAGCAGTTTACGGGCTTTGGCGGGAGGCGGGGAGACCCAGTACTTC
TRBJ1-6,TRBV4-3,.,few,CASSQDSDSPLHF,TGCGCCAGCAGCCAAGATTCGGATTCACCCCTCCACTTT
TRBJ2-5,TRBV13,TRBD2,many,CASTWLAGVRGETQYF,TGTGCCAGCACCTGGCTAGCGGGAGTCCGCGGGGAGACCCAGTACTTC
TRBJ2-6,TRBV5-5,.,many,CASSLVDRAGLFTGANVLTF,TGTGCCAGCAGCTTGGTAGACCGGGCAGGGCTTTTCACTGGGGCCAACGTCCTGACTTTC
TRBJ1-6,TRBV27,.,.,CASSLRWLLNNSPLHF,TGTGCCAGCAGTCTCCGATGGTTACTGAATAATTCACCCCTTCACTTT
TRBJ2-2,TRBV12-3/TRBV12-4,.,many,CASSLTRGNTGELFF,TGTGCCAGCAGTTTAACCAGGGGGAACACCGGGGAGCTGTTTTTT
TRBJ2-7,TRBV6-2/TRBV6-3,TRBD2,.,CASSSETSGSYEQYF,TGTGCCAGCAGTTCCGAGACTAGCGGTTCCTACGAGCAGTACTTC
TRBJ1-4,TRBV27,TRBD1,many,CATATGSVTNEKLFF,TGTGCCACCGCGACAGGGTCTGTGACTAATGAAAAACTGTTTTTT
TRBJ1-5,TRBV6-5,.,many,CASSYGGPNQPQHF,TGTGCCAGCAGTTACGGGGGACCAAATCAGCCCCAGCATTTT
TRBJ2-5,TRBV28,.,many,CASSLRPETGAQGIQETQYF,TGTGCCAGCAGTTTGCGTCCCGAGACCGGGGCCCAAGGGATCCAGGAGACCCAGTACTTC
TRBJ2-5,TRBV27,.,many,CASSLSQGLQETQYF,TGTGCCAGCAGTTTATCACAGGGTCTACAAGAGACCCAGTACTTC
TRBJ1-1,TRBV3-1,TRBD1,few,CASSRQGEEGTEAFF,TGTGCCAGCAGCCGCCAGGGGGAGGAAGGGACTGAAGCTTTCTTT
TRBJ2-5,TRBV6-1,.,few,CASSRTPTQYF,TGTGCCAGCAGTCGGACCCCGACCCAGTACTTC
TRBJ1-5,TRBV7-9,.,.,CASSLDYGYSNQPQHF,TGTGCCAGCAGCTTAGATTACGGATATAGCAATCAGCCCCAGCATTTT
TRBJ2-1,TRBV12-5,.,many,CASALSGPFDEQFF,TGTGCTAGTGCCCTATCGGGCCCTTTTGATGAGCAGTTCTTC
TRBJ1-2,TRBV10-3,TRBD1,many,CAIQYPGDRGPNYGYTF,TGTGCCATACAATACCCTGGGGACAGGGGGCCTAACTATGGCTACACCTTC
TRBJ2-2,TRBV27,TRBD2,.,CASSLSTSGSSGELFF,TGTGCCAGCAGTTTGTCGACTAGCGGGAGCTCCGGGGAGCTGTTTTTT
TRBJ2-3,TRBV7-2,.,many,CASSLGGSFTGTDTQYF,TGTGCCAGCAGCTTAGGTGGGAGTTTCACAGGGACAGATACGCAGTATTTT
TRBJ2-2,TRBV6-1,TRBD2,few,CASSPLTLAGAAGELFF,TGTGCCAGCAGTCCGCTTACCTTAGCGGGAGCGGCCGGGGAGCTGTTTTTT
TRBJ2-3,TRBV5-1,TRBD1,many,CASSLGQTGDTDTQYF,TGCGCCAGCAGCTTGGGTCAAACAGGGGACACAGATACGCAGTATTTT
TRBJ2-1,TRBV7-8,.,many,CASSRQRRSDYTSNEQFF,TGTGCCAGCAGCCGCCAGAGGCGGTCGGACTATACCTCCAATGAGCAGTTCTTC
TRBJ2-3,TRBV28,TRBD1,many,CASSRQGASTGDTQYF,TGTGCCAGCAGTCGACAGGGGGCTTCGACGGGTGATACGCAGTATTTT
TRBJ2-1,TRBV29-1,TRBD1,.,CSVEEQGDRVF,TGCAGCGTTGAAGAACAGGGCGACAGGGTCTTC
TRBJ1-1,TRBV2,.,many,CASSRETPEAFF,TGTGCCAGCAGCAGGGAGACCCCTGAAGCTTTCTTT
TRBJ2-7,TRBV6-5,TRBD1,few,CASRYYRGITYEQYF,TGTGCCAGCAGATATTACAGGGGTATAACCTACGAGCAGTACTTC
TRBJ2-1,TRBV19,.,many,CASSIAGASEHSYNEQFF,TGTGCCAGTAGTATAGCAGGGGCTAGCGAACACTCCTACAATGAGCAGTTCTTC
TRBJ2-1,TRBV5-1,TRBD2,many,CASSSGLVLNEQFF,TGCGCCAGCAGCTCCGGACTAGTTCTCAATGAGCAGTTCTTC
TRBJ2-1,TRBV24-1,TRBD1,many,CATSDTPGQGAVGSYNEQFF,TGTGCCACCAGTGACACTCCGGGACAGGGGGCGGTGGGGTCCTACAATGAGCAGTTCTTC
TRBJ2-3,TRBV24-1,.,many,CATSEKGGGRDTQYF,TGTGCCACCAGTGAGAAGGGAGGGGGCAGAGATACGCAGTATTTT
TRBJ1-5,TRBV3-1,.,many,CASSLSMGSKPGEGNQPQHF,TGTGCCAGCAGCCTATCTATGGGGTCCAAACCAGGGGAGGGAAATCAGCCCCAGCATTTT
TRBJ2-7,TRBV3-1,.,.,CASSQGSGSGYKQYF,TGTGCCAGCAGCCAAGGGTCGGGGTCAGGATACAAGCAGTACTTC
TRBJ2-5,TRBV12-3/TRBV12-4,TRBD2,many,CASSFRASGGGETQYF,TGTGCCAGCAGTTTTCGGGCTAGCGGGGGCGGGGAGACCCAGTACTTC
TRBJ1-6,TRBV14,TRBD1,few,CASSQGPDRVNSPLHF,TGTGCCAGCAGCCAAGGACCGGACAGGGTTAATTCACCCCTCCACTTT
TRBJ2-7,TRBV5-1,.,few,CASSLAPAGESSYEQYF,TGCGCCAGCAGCTTGGCTCCAGCGGGTGAAAGCTCCTACGAGCAGTACTTC
TRBJ2-3,TRBV7-2,TRBD2,many,CASIKLAGLTDTQYF,TGTGCCAGCATCAAACTAGCGGGACTAACAGATACGCAGTATTTT